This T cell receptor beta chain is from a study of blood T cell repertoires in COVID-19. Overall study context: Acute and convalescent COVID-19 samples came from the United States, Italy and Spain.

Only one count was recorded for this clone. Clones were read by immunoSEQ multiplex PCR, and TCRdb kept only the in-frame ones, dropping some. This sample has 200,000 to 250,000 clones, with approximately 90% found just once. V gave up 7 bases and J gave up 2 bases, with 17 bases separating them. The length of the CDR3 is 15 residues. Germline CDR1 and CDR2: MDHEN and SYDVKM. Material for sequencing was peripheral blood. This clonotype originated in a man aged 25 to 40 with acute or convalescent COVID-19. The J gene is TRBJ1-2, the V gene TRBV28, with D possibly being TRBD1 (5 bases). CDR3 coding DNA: TGTGCCAGCACCCAGGGTCCGTTAGGGAACTATGGCTACACCTTC. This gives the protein CASTQGPLGNYGYTF.